The 3 T cell receptor beta chains below all came from one sample that was sequenced in a study of response to subunit inactivated influenza vaccine. TCRdb processed the RT-PCR reads anew with MiXCR; each CDR3 protein has one entry. The sample includes roughly 650,000 distinct CDR3 sequences, approximately 14% seen only once; the top ten take 6.5% to 8%. The specimen was PBMCs from blood, collected 14 days before vaccination. These receptors were obtained from a man aged 45 to 65 who received an inactivated influenza vaccine.

This clonotype appeared once. The rearrangement joins TRBV20-1 to TRBJ2-3, with D possibly called TRBD1 or TRBD2 (5 bases each). CDR1 and CDR2 from the germline V gene are DFQATT and SNEGSKA (reference sequence). V was pared by 5 bases and J by 0 bases, with 18 bases between. The CDR3 runs 16 residues. CDR3 sequence reads: CSAPRQGRGSTDTQYF. In DNA form, the CDR3 reads TGCAGTGCTCCCAGGCAGGGCCGGGGAAGCACAGATACGCAGTATTTT.

For the CDR3, the DNA is TGTGCCAGCAGGCGCGACAGGGGAAGATACGAGCAGTACTTC. It yields the protein CASRRDRGRYEQYF. The chain employs TRBV6-2 or TRBV6-3 and TRBJ2-7, with TRBD1 matching over 8 bases. This CDR3 contains 14 residues. The junction had 8 bases not matched to a gene; V was cut back by 6 bases and J by 4 bases. Germline CDR1 MNHEY, CDR2 SVGEGT.

This clonotype was observed a handful of times. The CDR3 DNA follows: TGCGCCAGCAGCCAAGAACGGACAGGGGGCTTAGATACGCAGTATTTT. This translates into CASSQERTGGLDTQYF. V and J are TRBV4-3 and TRBJ2-3; TRBD1 matches 11 bases. From germline, CDR1 is LGHNA and CDR2 YSLEER. The length of the CDR3 is 16 residues. The V segment lost 0 bases and the J segment 5 bases; nucleotides outside the gene matches: 4.